The 3 T cell receptor beta chains given below trace back to one sample, sequenced in a study of Graves' ophthalmopathy and Graves' hyperthyroidism listed by TCRdb under 2018. Data came from an Illumina HiSeq 2000. For repertoire sequencing, TCR beta CDR3 regions were amplified from RNA transcripts. HTBI primers and the Qiagen OneStep RT-PCR kit were used in a first-round RT-PCR, which was followed by a second-round multiplex PCR, size selection and purification. TCRdb took the public reads, trimmed them with fastp at Q25, ran MiXCR for clone calling and kept in-frame beta chains. Identical CDR3 proteins give one entry, which carries the most common genes and DNA. This sample is represented by about 200,000 distinct CDR3 sequences; under 30% of them were singletons. In total, the top ten clones hold around 9.8% of the sample. Sequencing was performed on peripheral blood. These TCRs come from a man aged 50 to 59 with Graves' ophthalmopathy. Donor details come from another sample of the same person, matched by shared clones.

This clonotype came up many times. The gene calls are TRBV30 and TRBJ1-3; D perhaps matches TRBD1 (5 bases). Trimming shortened V by 0 bases and J by 0 bases, and 9 bases separated the two germline ends. Germline V lookup: CDR1 GTSNPN, CDR2 SVGIG (reference sequence). This CDR3 is 15 amino acids long. The CDR3 here is CAWSVPGSSGNTIYF. CDR3 nucleotides: TGTGCCTGGAGTGTGCCAGGGTCCTCTGGAAACACCATATATTTT.

Regarding this clonotype: At one boundary the junction diverges from the germline segment, which might be a read error. This chain uses TRBV5-3 with TRBJ2-7; no definite D call. TRBV5-3 is an ORF, with its function uncertain. The CDR3 is 13 residues long. The DNA of the CDR3 is TGTGCCAGCAGCTTGAGCTGGGTTCGCGAGCAGTACTTC. Amino acids: CASSLSWVREQYF.

This clonotype was observed at least ten times. CDR3 sequence: CASSITGVRQPQHF. For the CDR3, the DNA is TGTGCCAGTAGTATCACAGGGGTGCGTCAGCCCCAGCATTTT. The chain recombines TRBV19 with TRBJ1-5; 7 nucleotides match TRBD1. V dropped 3 bases and J dropped 6; count of bases not matched to a gene: 5. CDR1 is LNHDA and CDR2 is SQIVND in the germline V gene (reference sequence). The CDR3 loop spans 14 amino acids.